This T cell receptor beta chain was identified in a study of CD8+ T cells in alopecia areata. Across the study: Twice a day, 5 to 10 mg of oral tofacitinib was administered to treated patients.

Extracted RNA was reverse transcribed, and the resulting cDNA served as sequencing template. Libraries were prepared by immunoSEQ multiplex PCR; TCRdb keeps only in-frame clonotypes and omits some of them. This table has 150,000 to 200,000 clones, about 54% appearing once. Study conclusions and caveats: Association of baseline CD8+ expansion with response is uncertain owing to one nonresponder.

Germline V gives CDR1 SGHDT, CDR2 YYEEEE. Trimming removed 5 bases from V and 0 bases from J, with 18 bases in between. The CDR3 has 16 amino acids. Of note for this clone: The target antigen is unknown.

The treatment is: oral pan-JAK inhibitor, 5-10 mg twice daily. This TCR was sampled from a human donor with alopecia areata. The genes are TRBV5-6 and TRBJ2-7, with D unresolved. This specimen was CD4+ T cells sorted from blood, taken at week 56, from a patient treated with tofacitinib. The CDR3 loop reads CASRSNKGISSYEQYF. CDR3 nucleotides: TGTGCCAGCAGGAGCAACAAGGGTATCAGCTCCTACGAGCAGTACTTC.